This T cell receptor (beta chain) is drawn from a study of cytotoxic CD8 clonotypes in ibrutinib-treated CLL. Points on this clone: Its specificity is unknown.

Whole-study results and caveats: Clonality rose at ibrutinib response and fell back toward baseline at progression.

Produced via immunoSEQ multiplex PCR; TCRdb's table is partial and in-frame only. The table shows about 310,000 clones, with 80% occurring only once. CDR1 is GTSNPN, CDR2 SVGIG, per germline (reference sequence). The V end lost 2 bases, the J end lost 7 bases, and 8 bases lay between the germline ends. The CDR3 is 12 residues long. This material consisted of PBMCs, taken before ibrutinib treatment. This rearrangement joins TRBV30 to TRBJ1-4; perhaps TRBD1 as D (6 bases). The TCR originated in a human donor with chronic lymphocytic leukemia. Here the CDR3 reads CAWSQGSEKLFF. Here the CDR3 DNA reads TGTGCCTGGAGTCAGGGGAGTGAAAAACTGTTTTTT.